What follows are 23 T cell receptor beta chains derived from one specimen sequenced in a study of blood T cell repertoires in COVID-19. The method was immunoSEQ multiplex PCR; TCRdb's version includes in-frame clones alone and lacks a portion of them. The profile shows about 210,000 clones, about 79% of them singletons. Sequencing was carried out using peripheral blood. These receptors came from a man in his fifties or sixties with active or convalescent COVID-19.

V usage is TRBV19 and J usage is TRBJ1-2; 7 bases align to TRBD1. CDR1 and CDR2 (germline): LNHDA, SQIVND (reference sequence). The CDR3 length is 14 residues. Trimming took 5 bases from V and 4 from J; bases not matched to a gene: 7. The CDR3 is CASSLTGTPYGYTF. The CDR3 region has the DNA TGTGCCAGTAGTCTGACAGGGACCCCCTATGGCTACACCTTC. Full variable domain (outside the CDR3, taken from reference TRBV19 and TRBJ1-2): DGGITQSPKYLFRKEGQNVTLSCEQNLNHDAMYWYRQDPGQGLRLIYYSQIVNDFQKGDIAEGYSVSREKKESFPLTVTSAQKNPTAFYLCASSLTGTPYGYTFGSGTRLTVV.

V and J are TRBV5-5 and TRBJ2-5; 9 bases fit TRBD2. The V gene's germline CDR1 is SGHKS and CDR2 YYEKEE (reference sequence). V lost 2 bases, J lost 5 bases, and 4 bases stayed unmatched. The CDR3 consists of 14 residues. This CDR3 is CASSLLAGSETQYF. The CDR3 DNA reads TGTGCCAGCAGCTTACTAGCGGGTTCGGAGACCCAGTACTTC.

This clone was seen a single time. The gene calls are TRBV5-1 and TRBJ1-1, with TRBD1 matching 7 bases. This CDR3 is built from 12 residues. CDR1 and CDR2 from the germline V gene are SGHRS and YFSETQ. V shed 0 bases and J 10 bases; nucleotides not matched to a gene: 3. CDR3 nucleotide sequence: TGCGCCAGCAGCTTGGGACAGGGTTCAGCTTTCTTT. It specifies CASSLGQGSAFF.

This clone was seen only once. The V gene is TRBV5-1, the J gene TRBJ2-1; a possible D gene is TRBD1 (5 bases). Between the trimmed V and J ends, which lost 1 base and 6 bases, there was a span of 14 bases. The CDR3 loop spans 15 amino acids. CDR1 is SGHRS and CDR2 is YFSETQ in the germline V gene. The CDR3 nucleotides are TGCGCCAGCAGCTTGACAGGAGCAGTTGGCAATGAGCAGTTCTTC. Protein product: CASSLTGAVGNEQFF.

The gene calls are TRBV5-1 and TRBJ2-6; possible D gene TRBD2, 6 bases. The CDR3 is made up of 17 amino acids. Germline V gene lookup returns CDR1 SGHRS and CDR2 YFSETQ. The ends were cut back, 0 bases at V and 4 bases at J, with 14 bases in the middle. DNA for the CDR3: TGCGCCAGCAGCTTGGGGGGGGTAGGGGCGGGGGCCAACGTCCTGACTTTC. It encodes CASSLGGVGAGANVLTF.

The chain is built from TRBV10-3 and TRBJ2-3, with D possibly matching TRBD1 (5 bases). CDR3 length: 15 amino acids. The germline V gene encodes CDR1 ENHRY and CDR2 SYGVKD. Trimming left V 9 bases short and J 0 bases short, with 16 bases between. The CDR3, as DNA: TGTGCCATTCGACCTGACAGCTACAGCACAGATACGCAGTATTTT. Amino acids: CAIRPDSYSTDTQYF.

V usage is TRBV28 and J usage is TRBJ1-5; TRBD1 agrees at 7 bases. Germline-derived CDR1 and CDR2 are MDHEN and SYDVKM. The CDR3 has 16 amino acids. Trimming took 8 bases from V and 9 from J; bases not matched to a gene: 19. CDR3 protein: CASDPEGTAGVGPQHF. The CDR3 coding sequence is TGTGCCAGCGACCCCGAAGGGACAGCTGGTGTCGGGCCCCAGCATTTT.

The rearrangement links TRBV5-1 to TRBJ1-1; TRBD1 might be the D (5 bases). Per the germline V gene, CDR1 is SGHRS and CDR2 is YFSETQ. Trimming took 3 bases from V and 1 from J, leaving 10 bases between them. This CDR3 spans 14 amino acids. The CDR3 reads CASSSDGQNTEAFF. In nucleotides, the CDR3 is TGCGCCAGCAGCTCCGATGGACAGAACACTGAAGCTTTCTTT.

The chain is built from TRBV30 and TRBJ2-3; 11 bases match TRBD2. The V and J ends lost 2 bases and 4 bases, in that order; junction bases with no gene match: 8. CDR1 is GTSNPN and CDR2 is SVGIG in the germline V gene (reference sequence). The CDR3 spans 16 residues. The CDR3 region is CAWSSTGLAGSDTQYF. The CDR3 DNA reads TGTGCCTGGAGTTCTACCGGACTAGCGGGTTCAGATACGCAGTATTTT.

The chain recombines TRBV27 with TRBJ2-3, with a weak D call TRBD2 (6 bases). V was cut by 0 bases and J by 1 base, with 20 bases left in between. The CDR3 sequence is 19 residues long. Looked up from germline, CDR1 is MNHEY and CDR2 is SMNVEV (reference sequence). CDR3 region: CASSLSGQGGRYGTDTQYF. The CDR3, as DNA: TGTGCCAGCAGTTTATCGGGGCAGGGTGGGAGGTACGGCACAGATACGCAGTATTTT.

V and J are TRBV6-1 and TRBJ2-3; 8 bases fit TRBD2. This CDR3 spans 14 amino acids. V lost 1 base and J lost 4; bases outside the gene matches: 1. The V gene's germline CDR1 is MNHNS and CDR2 SASEGT. The CDR3 nucleotides are TGTGCCAGCAGTGAAGTAGCGGGACCAGATACGCAGTATTTT. The encoded protein is CASSEVAGPDTQYF.

The gene calls are TRBV28 and TRBJ1-2; a possible D gene is TRBD1 (6 bases). This CDR3 has 14 amino acids. Germline assignment: CDR1 MDHEN and CDR2 SYDVKM. The V gene lost 5 bases and the J gene lost 8 bases, with 18 bases spanning the gap. The DNA for the CDR3 is TGTGCCAGCAGTACCCCGAACAGGGTACAGGGCTACACCTTC. Amino acid sequence: CASSTPNRVQGYTF.

V usage is TRBV2 and J usage is TRBJ1-5; D is unclear. V was shortened by 4 bases and J by 11 bases, with 12 bases between the two germline ends. Germline CDR1 SNHLY, CDR2 FYNNEI. This CDR3 has 12 residues. The CDR3 loop reads CASSVEYATQHF. CDR3 bases: TGTGCCAGCAGTGTTGAATATGCGACCCAGCATTTT.

V usage is TRBV5-1 and J usage is TRBJ2-2; D may be TRBD2 (6 bases). V was pared by 0 bases and J by 5 bases, with 14 bases between. Germline values: CDR1 SGHRS, CDR2 YFSETQ. The CDR3 covers 16 residues. CDR3 sequence: CASSLGPRAGTGELFF. CDR3 coding DNA: TGCGCCAGCAGCTTGGGGCCCAGGGCGGGGACCGGGGAGCTGTTTTTT.

In nucleotides, the CDR3 is TGTGCCAGCAGCGTAGTAAGCGGGGGGTGGGTTGAGCAGTTCTTC. This translates into CASSVVSGGWVEQFF. The rearrangement uses TRBV9 and TRBJ2-1, with 9 positions matching TRBD2. V lost 0 bases to trimming and J lost 9 bases; unmatched junction nucleotides: 7. CDR1 is SGDLS and CDR2 is YYNGEE in the germline V gene. The CDR3 consists of 15 residues.

The J gene is TRBJ2-3, the V gene TRBV18, with unresolved D. V gave up 3 bases and J gave up 0 bases, with 16 bases separating them. Germline-derived CDR1 and CDR2 are KGHSH and LQKENI. The CDR3 loop spans 17 amino acids. The CDR3 nucleotides are TGTGCCAGCTCACCGAATCGGGTCGATCTAAGCACAGATACGCAGTATTTT. Encoded protein: CASSPNRVDLSTDTQYF.

This chain uses TRBV4-3 with TRBJ2-7; the match to TRBD2 covers 8 bases. The CDR3 is 13 amino acids. V was pared by 5 bases and J by 6 bases, with 6 bases of the junction left unmatched. CDR1 LGHNA and CDR2 YSLEER come from the germline V gene. The CDR3 sequence: CASSRLALSEQYF. For the CDR3, the DNA is TGCGCCAGCAGCAGACTAGCGCTCTCCGAGCAGTACTTC.

The CDR3 region is CASSLNTYNSPLHF. Written as DNA, the CDR3 is TGTGCCAGCAGTTTAAATACCTATAATTCACCCCTCCACTTT. The J gene is TRBJ1-6, the V gene TRBV27, with unresolved D. This CDR3 is 14 amino acids long. The germline gives CDR1 MNHEY, CDR2 SMNVEV (reference sequence). Trimming pared 2 bases from V and 2 bases from J, leaving 4 bases between.

The rearrangement joins TRBV7-2 to TRBJ1-6, with D perhaps matching TRBD1 (5 bases). The germline CDR1 and CDR2 sequences are SGHTA and FQGNSA. The CDR3 has 15 residues. The V gene lost 6 bases and the J gene lost 4 bases, with 13 bases spanning the gap. The CDR3 sequence is CASSSTGGYNSPLHF. In nucleotides, the CDR3 is TGTGCCAGCAGTTCCACGGGGGGTTATAATTCACCCCTCCACTTT.

The CDR3 reads CATSDPSSGRGGEQFF. CDR3 coding DNA: TGTGCCACCAGTGATCCCTCTAGCGGGAGGGGTGGTGAGCAGTTCTTC. The rearrangement uses TRBV24-1 and TRBJ2-1, with 12 nucleotides matching TRBD2. From germline, CDR1 is KGHDR and CDR2 SFDVKD. CDR3 size: 16 residues. After removal of 3 bases from V and 9 bases from J, the junction contained 8 bases not matched to a gene.

The V and J genes are TRBV2 and TRBJ2-3; tentatively, D is TRBD1 (5 bases). V lost 5 bases to trimming and J lost 2 bases, with 8 bases between them. The germline CDR1 and CDR2 sequences are SNHLY and FYNNEI. This CDR3 has 13 residues. CDR3 DNA sequence: TGTGCCAGCAGTCTAGGGGTCACAGATACGCAGTATTTT. Translating it yields CASSLGVTDTQYF.

The chain joins TRBV10-2 to TRBJ2-1; 11 nucleotides align to TRBD2. Germline CDR1 and CDR2: WSHSY and SAAADI. The CDR3 extends over 14 amino acids. V was pared by 7 bases and J by 2 bases, with 1 base of the junction left unmatched. CDR3 sequence (DNA): TGCGCCAGCAAGGGACTAGCGGCCTACAATGAGCAGTTCTTC. Translation gives CASKGLAAYNEQFF.

This chain joins TRBV5-5 and TRBJ1-2; perhaps TRBD1 as D (5 bases). Germline V gene lookup returns CDR1 SGHKS and CDR2 YYEKEE (reference sequence). This CDR3 region has 13 residues. V dropped 3 bases and J dropped 8 bases, with 14 bases sitting between them. The CDR3 nucleotides are TGTGCCAGCAGCTCCGCCGTAGGGGTAGGCTACACCTTC. Protein product: CASSSAVGVGYTF.